This T cell receptor (beta chain) derives from a study of T-cell memory formation after mild COVID-19 (dated by TCRdb to the early 2020s). With respect to the entire study: TCR sequence clusters from the two donors were found to be largely donor specific. T-cell clones expanding and contracting after mild COVID-19 in a couple of donors were tracked by longitudinal TCRalpha and TCRbeta repertoire sequencing. Two young, previously healthy adult volunteers made up the cohort, one male and one female.

Ficoll-Paque density gradient centrifugation was used to isolate PBMCs. The research as a whole found: The study covered only a couple of mild cases, and larger cohorts including severe cases with pre-infection samples were considered necessary. Contracting CD4+ clones turned up mainly in the CM and EM memory subsets, whereas EMRA was where CD8+ clones were enriched. Clones that contracted from day 15 to 85 showed balanced CD4/CD8 phenotypes, whereas a second wave of clones that expanded from day 15 to 37 leaned towards CD4+. Some responding clones were detected in pre-infection memory, which suggested that pre-existing cross-reactive memory T cells had joined the SARS-CoV-2 response. SARS-CoV-2 specificity was not confirmed for the second-wave clones peaking on day 37.

Sequencing used an Illumina NovaSeq 6000. TCRalpha and TCRbeta cDNA libraries were constructed by 5'RACE with constant-segment primers, with sample barcodes and unique molecular identifiers being introduced. Trizol reagent was used to extract RNA from every sample. Library amplification was performed in two PCR steps, and a second sample barcode and Illumina TruSeq adapters were introduced in the second step. The libraries were sequenced on an Illumina NovaSeq using 2 x 150 bp paired-end reads. The paper's data handling went like this. With migec v1.2.7, reads were demultiplexed and then collapsed into UMI-guided consensus sequences. Using mixcr v2.1.11, the UMI consensuses were aligned to TRA and TRB V and J templates and assembled into clonotypes. A clonotype was counted as expanded or contracted only when both edgeR and NoisET called the clonotype significant, with the noise models trained on biological replicates. For edgeR calls, the thresholds were a false discovery rate-adjusted p below 0.01 and a log2 fold-change of 1. As an exploratory analysis of dynamics, max-normalized trajectories of the 1000 most abundant clonotypes were examined by PCA with hierarchical clustering. Separately sequenced CD4+ and CD8+ repertoires were used to assign the CD4 or CD8 phenotype of responding clones. The public reads were reprocessed in TCRdb via fastp at Q25 and MiXCR, keeping in-frame beta chains. Each CDR3 protein appears once, grouped with its most common genes and DNA. The V and J calls shown here were made by TCRdb, not taken from the authors' results. The sample table shows about 400,000 distinct CDR3 sequences, and around a sixth are seen once. The ten most abundant clones make up 20% to 25% of the sample.

This clonotype was seen more than once but under ten times. Its binding antigen is unknown. No base quality values were provided; no much bigger clone lies one nucleotide off. Ends trimmed: V by 7 bases, J by 5 bases; bases unmatched to a gene: 5. Reading from cysteine to phenylalanine, the CDR3 counts 15 amino acids. Just the 45-base CDR3 DNA is kept, in frame starting at base 1. Based on the germline V gene, the CDR1 and CDR2 sequences are SGHAT and FQNNGV. The rearrangement combines TRBV11-2 with TRBJ2-3, and 14 junctional nucleotides match TRBD2. Sequencing was done on a sample of PBMCs or a T cell subset sorted from them (not recorded which). The TCR comes from a man aged 18-30 years who had mild COVID-19 (a few samples of this study predate the infection). The sample titles of this study are shuffled in the database, so cell type and time point are left out; the donor was told from shared clones. The CDR3 protein sequence reads: CASTWGLAGVDTQYF. In nucleotide form, the sequence is TGTGCCAGCACCTGGGGACTAGCGGGGGTAGATACGCAGTATTTT.